A selection of T cell receptor beta chains follows, all from one sample in a study of T-cell reconstitution after alpha-beta-depleted transplantation in children. Via MiXCR, TCRdb re-called the PCR reads, giving one row per CDR3 protein. Here the sample spans about 72,000 distinct CDR3 sequences, approximately 7.4% being singletons. The specimen was PBMCs from the stem cell graft donor, collected from the stem cell graft. The receptors originated from a human donor who donated a stem cell graft to a child with acute lymphoblastic leukemia. Each CDR3 is given with its conserved first and last residue. The D gene is left open where the match is weak. Size values are once, few and many counts, or a class for expanded clones, and some rows have none.

clone size,V gene,D gene,J gene,CDR3 DNA,CDR3 protein
many,TRBV6-2/TRBV6-3,TRBD1,TRBJ1-1,TGTGCCAGCAGACCTTTGACAGGGCGAGCTTTCTTT,CASRPLTGRAFF
NA,TRBV29-1,TRBD1,TRBJ2-1,TGCAGCGTCCGGACAGGGGTAAATGAGCAGTTCTTC,CSVRTGVNEQFF
many,TRBV7-9,NA,TRBJ2-3,TGTGCCAGCAGCGGCCGGATATGGGGCACAGATACGCAGTATTTT,CASSGRIWGTDTQYF
many,TRBV20-1,NA,TRBJ1-1,TGCAGTGCTAGAGGACCCATTGAAGCTTTCTTT,CSARGPIEAFF
few,TRBV20-1,TRBD2,TRBJ2-1,TGCAGTGGAAACCCGGGGAGGGCCCTCTTATACAATGAGCAGTTCTTC,CSGNPGRALLYNEQFF
many,TRBV5-5,TRBD1,TRBJ2-2,TGTGCCAGCAGCTTGACAGGGGCCACCGGGGAGCTGTTTTTT,CASSLTGATGELFF
many,TRBV19,NA,TRBJ1-2,TGTGCCAGTATTGTGACCAGGGACTATGGCTACACCTTC,CASIVTRDYGYTF
few,TRBV27,NA,TRBJ1-5,TGTGCCAGCAGTTTCCAATTAAATCAGCCCCAGCATTTT,CASSFQLNQPQHF
many,TRBV12-3/TRBV12-4,TRBD1,TRBJ2-3,TGTGCCAGCAGTTTGGAGGGGGGACAGGTGTATTTT,CASSLEGGQVYF
many,TRBV3-1,TRBD2,TRBJ2-7,TGTGCCAGCAGCCCAGCTAGCGGGGATATCTACGAGCAGTACTTC,CASSPASGDIYEQYF
few,TRBV6-1,NA,TRBJ1-2,TGTGCCAGCAGTGAAGCGGTTAAGTCGTATGGCTACACCTTC,CASSEAVKSYGYTF
many,TRBV5-1,TRBD1,TRBJ1-4,TGCGCCAGCAGCGACCAAGCCCAGGGGGCAGGTGAAAAACTGTTTTTT,CASSDQAQGAGEKLFF
many,TRBV2,NA,TRBJ2-1,TGTGCCAGCAGTGACGAACTGGACTTTTACAATGAGCAGTTCTTC,CASSDELDFYNEQFF
few,TRBV29-1,NA,TRBJ2-5,TGCAGCACAAGACAGGTTTTACAAGAGACCCAGTACTTC,CSTRQVLQETQYF
NA,TRBV19,NA,TRBJ1-5,TGTGCCAGTAGTTCCCGACAGGTTTATAGCAATCAGCCCCAGCATTTT,CASSSRQVYSNQPQHF
many,TRBV20-1,NA,TRBJ1-6,TGCAGTGCTAGGGGGGCTCCCTCCGCGGGAAATTCACCCCTCCACTTT,CSARGAPSAGNSPLHF
many,TRBV5-1,TRBD1,TRBJ2-5,TGCGCCAGCAGCAAACAGGGGGCTTGGCAAGAGACCCAGTACTTC,CASSKQGAWQETQYF
NA,TRBV6-1,TRBD2,TRBJ2-1,TGTGCCAGCAGCCTCCCCACTAGCGGGGGGGACTACAATCAGCAGTTCTTC,CASSLPTSGGDYNQQFF
many,TRBV12-3/TRBV12-4,NA,TRBJ2-4,TGTGCCAGCAGTCTCACAGGCGCAGGCGGCCTCTTAGCCAAAAACATTCAGTACTTC,CASSLTGAGGLLAKNIQYF
many,TRBV11-1,NA,TRBJ2-5,TGTGCCAGCGGGAGAGAAGAGACCCAGTACTTC,CASGREETQYF
many,TRBV27,NA,TRBJ1-5,TGTGCCAGCAGTCGGGGAAGCAATCAGCCCCAGCATTTT,CASSRGSNQPQHF
many,TRBV5-1,NA,TRBJ1-1,TGCGCCAGCAGCTTGGCCCCCGGGAGGACTGAAGCTTTCTTT,CASSLAPGRTEAFF
many,TRBV4-3,TRBD1,TRBJ1-3,TGCGCCAGCAGCCCGCTGGGGACAGGGGGTTCTGGAAACACCATATATTTT,CASSPLGTGGSGNTIYF
many,TRBV6-5,NA,TRBJ2-7,TGTGCCAGCAGGACAGTTCTCGAGCAGTACTTC,CASRTVLEQYF
many,TRBV20-1,NA,TRBJ2-3,TGCAGTGCTAGGGGCTCCGATACGCAGTATTTT,CSARGSDTQYF
many,TRBV7-9,NA,TRBJ1-4,TGTGCCAGCAGCTTAGCAGGCGGGGGGGAAAAACTGTTTTTT,CASSLAGGGEKLFF
many,TRBV3-1,NA,TRBJ1-6,TGTGCCAGCAGCCAAGGACTGAGCTATAATTCACCCCTCCACTTT,CASSQGLSYNSPLHF
many,TRBV28,TRBD1,TRBJ1-1,TGTGCCATCAGGGGTACAGGGGACACTGAAGCTTTCTTT,CAIRGTGDTEAFF
few,TRBV25-1,NA,TRBJ2-1,TGTGCCAGCAGTGAATCCGGCCCCATCCCCATGCTTAGAAATGAGCAGTTCTTC,CASSESGPIPMLRNEQFF
few,TRBV12-3/TRBV12-4,NA,TRBJ2-2,TGTGCCAGCACCAACGTGGGGTTAAGGAACACCGGGGAGCTGTTTTTT,CASTNVGLRNTGELFF
many,TRBV4-2,TRBD2,TRBJ2-1,TGTGCCAGCAGCCGCACAACTAGCGGGAGCTACAATGAGCAGTTCTTC,CASSRTTSGSYNEQFF
many,TRBV20-1,NA,TRBJ1-1,TGCAGTGCTAGAATGACCGGTCGGGGGGCTTTCTTT,CSARMTGRGAFF
NA,TRBV18,NA,TRBJ2-7,TGTGCCAGCTCAGACAGACAGGACGCGATCCACGAGCAGTACTTC,CASSDRQDAIHEQYF
many,TRBV9,NA,TRBJ1-2,TGTGCCAGCAGCCCGGGGGGGGGTAACTATGGCTACACCTTC,CASSPGGGNYGYTF
many,TRBV10-3,NA,TRBJ2-5,TGTGCCAGCTGGGAGCCCGGCAGACAAGAGACCCAGTACTTC,CASWEPGRQETQYF
many,TRBV12-3/TRBV12-4,TRBD1,TRBJ1-1,TGTGCCAGCAGTTTTTATCGGTGGCGGGACAGGGTAGGTCACACTGAAGCTTTCTTT,CASSFYRWRDRVGHTEAFF
many,TRBV12-3/TRBV12-4,TRBD1,TRBJ1-5,TGTGCCAGCAAACAGGGGGTTCTTAGCAATCAGCCCCAGCATTTT,CASKQGVLSNQPQHF
many,TRBV5-1,NA,TRBJ2-7,TGCGCCAGCAGCACCGGACTCGAGCAGTACTTC,CASSTGLEQYF